This T cell receptor beta chain appears in the sequencing data of a study of blood T cell repertoires in COVID-19. The overall study: Donors in the United States, Italy and Spain gave samples during acute or convalescent COVID-19.

How the authors handled the data: Amplification with reference gene primers provided the estimates of nucleated cell counts. The repertoire was sequenced with immunoSEQ multiplex PCR; TCRdb's copy has only in-frame clones and lacks some. V and J calls and clone size are as listed in that table; D and trimming were resolved from the DNA. The table has 200,000 to 250,000 clones, around 89% seen once. Membership in each cohort depended on participant-reported clinical history. Two consecutive negative NP/OP PCR tests, clearance, or resolved symptoms defined Cohort 3 recovery. This clone was observed a handful of times. V gave up 4 bases and J gave up 5 bases; unmatched junction bases: 12. The germline gives CDR1 LGHNA, CDR2 YNFKEQ. CDR3 length: 16 amino acids.

The chain joins TRBV4-2 to TRBJ2-5, with 8 nucleotides matching TRBD1. The sequence came from a man between 25 and 39 years old who had recovered from COVID-19. The specimen sequenced was PBMCs or T cells enriched from blood (not recorded which). DNA of the CDR3: TGTGCCAGCAGCCGGGGTACGACAGGGGCGGGGGAGACCCAGTACTTC. This translates into CASSRGTTGAGETQYF.